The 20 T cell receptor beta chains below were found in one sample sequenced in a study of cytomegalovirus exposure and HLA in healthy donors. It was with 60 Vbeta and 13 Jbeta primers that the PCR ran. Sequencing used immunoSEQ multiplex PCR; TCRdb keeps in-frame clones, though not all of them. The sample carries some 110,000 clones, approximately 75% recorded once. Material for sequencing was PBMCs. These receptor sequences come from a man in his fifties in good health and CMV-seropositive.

In DNA form, the CDR3 reads TGTGCCAGCAATTCCCCGGGAGGTTCTAGTGAGGAGCTGTTTTTT. It specifies CASNSPGGSSEELFF. The chain combines TRBV6-1 with TRBJ2-2, with 7 bases identical to TRBD2. V shed 7 bases and J 10 bases; nucleotides not matched to a gene: 15. The CDR3 runs 15 residues. Germline V CDR1 and CDR2: MNHNS, SASEGT.

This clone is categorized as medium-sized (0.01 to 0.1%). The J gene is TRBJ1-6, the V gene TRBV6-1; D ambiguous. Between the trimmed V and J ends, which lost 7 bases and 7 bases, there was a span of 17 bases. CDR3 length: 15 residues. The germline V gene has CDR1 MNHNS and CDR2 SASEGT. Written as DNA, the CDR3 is TGTGCCAGCATCATGAATCGGTACTTCAATTCACCCCTCCACTTT. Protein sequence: CASIMNRYFNSPLHF.

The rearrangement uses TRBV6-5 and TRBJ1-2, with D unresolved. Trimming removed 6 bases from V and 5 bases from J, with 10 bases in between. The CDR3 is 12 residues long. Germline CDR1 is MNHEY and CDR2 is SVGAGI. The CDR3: CASSPVPYGYTF. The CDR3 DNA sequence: TGTGCCAGCAGCCCGGTCCCGTATGGCTACACCTTC.

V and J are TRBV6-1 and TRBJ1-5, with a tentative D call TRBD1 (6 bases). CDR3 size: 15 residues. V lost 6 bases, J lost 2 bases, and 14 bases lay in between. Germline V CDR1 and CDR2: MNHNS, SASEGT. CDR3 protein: CASSPVPGGNQPQHF. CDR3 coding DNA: TGTGCCAGCAGCCCTGTTCCAGGGGGCAATCAGCCCCAGCATTTT.

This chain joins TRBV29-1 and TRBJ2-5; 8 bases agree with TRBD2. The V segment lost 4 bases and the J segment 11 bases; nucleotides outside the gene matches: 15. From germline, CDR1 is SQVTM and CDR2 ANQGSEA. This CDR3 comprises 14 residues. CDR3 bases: TGCAGCGTTGGCGGGGGGCCCGAATGGCAAGAGCAGTACTTC. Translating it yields CSVGGGPEWQEQYF.

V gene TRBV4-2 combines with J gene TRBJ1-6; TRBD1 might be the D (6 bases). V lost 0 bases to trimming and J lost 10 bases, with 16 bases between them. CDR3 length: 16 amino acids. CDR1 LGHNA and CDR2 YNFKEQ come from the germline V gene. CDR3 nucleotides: TGTGCCAGCAGCCAAGATGGTGGGGGGGCAAGCTCACCCCTCCACTTT. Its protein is CASSQDGGGASSPLHF.

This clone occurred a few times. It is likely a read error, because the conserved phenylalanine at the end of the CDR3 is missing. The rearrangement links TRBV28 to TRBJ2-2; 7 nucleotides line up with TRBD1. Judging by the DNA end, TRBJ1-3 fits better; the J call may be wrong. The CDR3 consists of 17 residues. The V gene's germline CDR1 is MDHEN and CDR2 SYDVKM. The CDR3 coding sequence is TGTGCCAGCAGTTTAGCAACGACAGGGCAATCTGGAAACACCATATATGTT. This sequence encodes CASSLATTGQSGNTIYV.

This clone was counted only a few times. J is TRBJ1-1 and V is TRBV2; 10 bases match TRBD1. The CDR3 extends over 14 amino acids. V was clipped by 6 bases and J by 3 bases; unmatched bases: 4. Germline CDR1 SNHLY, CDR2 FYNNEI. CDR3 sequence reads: CASRGDRGDTEAFF. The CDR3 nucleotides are TGTGCCAGCAGAGGGGACAGGGGAGACACTGAAGCTTTCTTT. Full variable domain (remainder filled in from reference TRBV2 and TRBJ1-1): EPEVTQTPSHQVTQMGQEVILRCVPISNHLYFYWYRQILGQKVEFLVSFYNNEISEKSEIFDDQFSVERPDGSNFTLKIRSTKLEDSAMYFCASRGDRGDTEAFFGQGTRLTVV.

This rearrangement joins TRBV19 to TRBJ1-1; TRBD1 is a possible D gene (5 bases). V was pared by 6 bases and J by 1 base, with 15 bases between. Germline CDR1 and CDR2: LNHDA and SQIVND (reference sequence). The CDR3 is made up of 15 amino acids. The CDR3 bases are TGTGCCAGTAGCTCCCTCGACAGACCGAACACTGAAGCTTTCTTT. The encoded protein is CASSSLDRPNTEAFF.

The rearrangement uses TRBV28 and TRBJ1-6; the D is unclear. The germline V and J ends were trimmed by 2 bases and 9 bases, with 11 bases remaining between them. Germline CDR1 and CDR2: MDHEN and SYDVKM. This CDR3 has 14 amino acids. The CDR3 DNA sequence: TGTGCCAGCAGTTTAGAGGTCCCAAGTTCACCCCTCCACTTT. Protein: CASSLEVPSSPLHF.

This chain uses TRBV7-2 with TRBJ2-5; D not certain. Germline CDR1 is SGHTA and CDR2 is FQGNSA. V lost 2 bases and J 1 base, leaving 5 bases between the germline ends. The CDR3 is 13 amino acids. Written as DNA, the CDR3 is TGTGCCAGCAGCTTAAGCGTCCAAGAGACCCAGTACTTC. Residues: CASSLSVQETQYF.

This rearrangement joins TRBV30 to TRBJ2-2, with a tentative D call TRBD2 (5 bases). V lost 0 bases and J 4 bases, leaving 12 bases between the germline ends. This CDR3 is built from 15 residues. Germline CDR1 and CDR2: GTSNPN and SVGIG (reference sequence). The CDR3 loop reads CAWSVYGIVTGELFF. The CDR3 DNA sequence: TGTGCCTGGAGTGTTTACGGGATCGTCACCGGGGAGCTGTTTTTT.

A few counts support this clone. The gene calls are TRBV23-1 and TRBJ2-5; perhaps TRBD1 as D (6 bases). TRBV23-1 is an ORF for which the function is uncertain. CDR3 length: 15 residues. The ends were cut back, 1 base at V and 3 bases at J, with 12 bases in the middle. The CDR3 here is CASSQYRAAEETQYF. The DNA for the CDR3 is TGCGCCAGCAGTCAATACAGGGCCGCCGAAGAGACCCAGTACTTC.

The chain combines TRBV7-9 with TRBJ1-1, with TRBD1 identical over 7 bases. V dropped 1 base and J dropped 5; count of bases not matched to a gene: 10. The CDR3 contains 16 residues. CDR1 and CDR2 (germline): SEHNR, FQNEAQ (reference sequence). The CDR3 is CASSLGSEGAGTEAFF. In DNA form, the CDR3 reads TGTGCCAGCAGCTTAGGAAGTGAGGGGGCAGGGACTGAAGCTTTCTTT.

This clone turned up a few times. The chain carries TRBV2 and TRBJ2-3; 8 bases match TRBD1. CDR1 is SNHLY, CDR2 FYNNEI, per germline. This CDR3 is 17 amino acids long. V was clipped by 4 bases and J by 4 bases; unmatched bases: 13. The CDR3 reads CASSGATGAISADTQYF. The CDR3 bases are TGTGCCAGCAGTGGAGCGACAGGGGCAATTTCGGCAGATACGCAGTATTTT.

The CDR3 coding sequence is TGTGCCAGCAGTTACTCGGGAGAGAATTCACCCCTCCACTTT. This encodes CASSYSGENSPLHF. V gene TRBV6-5 combines with J gene TRBJ1-6; D gene unclear. Germline V lookup: CDR1 MNHEY, CDR2 SVGAGI. This CDR3 contains 14 residues. V dropped 0 bases and J dropped 7 bases, with 7 bases sitting between them.

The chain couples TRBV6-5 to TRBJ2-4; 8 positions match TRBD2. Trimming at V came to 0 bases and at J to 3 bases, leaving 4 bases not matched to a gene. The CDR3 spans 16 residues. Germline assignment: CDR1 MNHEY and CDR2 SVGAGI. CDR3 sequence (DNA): TGTGCCAGCAGTTACTCCCGGGAGGGTCGCAAAAACATTCAGTACTTC. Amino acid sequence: CASSYSREGRKNIQYF.

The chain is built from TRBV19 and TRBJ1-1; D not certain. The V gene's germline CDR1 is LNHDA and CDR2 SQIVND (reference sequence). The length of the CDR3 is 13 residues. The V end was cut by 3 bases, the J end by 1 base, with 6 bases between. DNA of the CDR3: TGTGCCAGTAGTATTCTAGGGAACACTGAAGCTTTCTTT. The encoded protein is CASSILGNTEAFF.

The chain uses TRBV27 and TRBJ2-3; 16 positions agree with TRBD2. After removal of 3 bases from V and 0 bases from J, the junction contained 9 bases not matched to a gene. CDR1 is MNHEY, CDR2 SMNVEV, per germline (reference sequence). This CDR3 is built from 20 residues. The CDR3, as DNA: TGTGCCAGCAGTTTCAAAAGGGGGACTAGCGGGAGGGTTAGCACAGATACGCAGTATTTT. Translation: CASSFKRGTSGRVSTDTQYF.

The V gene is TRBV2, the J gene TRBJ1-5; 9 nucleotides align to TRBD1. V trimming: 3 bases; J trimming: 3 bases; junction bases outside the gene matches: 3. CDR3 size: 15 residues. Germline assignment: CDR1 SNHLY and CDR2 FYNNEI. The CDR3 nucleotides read TGTGCCAGCAGTGACGGGACAGGGAACAATCAGCCCCAGCATTTT. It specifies CASSDGTGNNQPQHF.